The 23 T cell receptor beta chains presented below share a single source sample, sequenced in a study of T cell repertoires in cytomegalovirus infection. These receptors lack a known antigen. TCRdb re-called the reads with MiXCR, one entry per CDR3 protein. The sample yields 40,000 to 55,000 distinct CDR3 sequences, about a fifth seen once. This specimen was CD8+ T cells from cultured PBMCs, taken from culture after CMV antigen stimulation. The receptors were gathered from a human donor in good health (CMV status not recorded). Some clones in this sample may be carry-over from other donors' samples.

This clonotype was observed a handful of times. The chain combines TRBV2 with TRBJ2-2, with D possibly called TRBD1 or TRBD2 (5 bases each). Germline CDR1 reads SNHLY; CDR2 reads FYNNEI. The CDR3 extends over 15 amino acids. Trimming stripped 2 bases from V and 5 bases from J, with 12 bases between. The DNA of the CDR3 is TGTGCCAGCAGTGAACGGAGGCAGGGAACCGGGGAGCTGTTTTTT. Translating it yields CASSERRQGTGELFF.

This chain joins TRBV7-3 and TRBJ1-1, with D uncertain. V was cut by 0 bases and J by 2 bases, with 7 bases left in between. CDR3 size: 14 residues. In germline, CDR1 is SGHTA, CDR2 FQGTGA. In nucleotides, the CDR3 is TGTGCCAGCAGCTTAACGCGGACCAACACTGAAGCTTTCTTT. Protein: CASSLTRTNTEAFF.

This clonotype was counted between two and nine times. The chain's CDR3 is CASSLIGRGEDEQYF. The CDR3 nucleotides read TGTGCCAGCAGCCTAATCGGACGGGGTGAGGACGAGCAGTACTTC. The genes are TRBV7-8 and TRBJ2-7; perhaps TRBD2 as D (5 bases). With 5 bases removed from V and 5 bases from J, the gap between germline ends came to 19 bases. Germline V gene lookup returns CDR1 SGHVS and CDR2 FQNEAQ. The CDR3 consists of 15 residues.

This clonotype was seen a handful of times. J is TRBJ2-7 and V is TRBV28; possibly TRBD2 for D (6 bases). CDR1 is MDHEN, CDR2 SYDVKM, per germline. The CDR3 is 17 amino acids. Trimming shortened V by 3 bases and J by 2 bases, and 20 bases separated the two germline ends. CDR3 in amino acids: CASSFRAGWELPYEQYF. The CDR3 region has the DNA TGTGCCAGCAGTTTTAGGGCGGGATGGGAACTTCCCTACGAGCAGTACTTC.

V usage is TRBV5-5 and J usage is TRBJ2-1, with D maybe TRBD1 (5 bases). The CDR3 consists of 15 residues. Trimming shortened V by 0 bases and J by 2 bases, and 9 bases separated the two germline ends. Germline assignment: CDR1 SGHKS and CDR2 YYEKEE (reference sequence). CDR3 protein: CASSLAQGTYNEQFF. The DNA for the CDR3 is TGTGCCAGCAGCTTGGCTCAGGGCACCTACAATGAGCAGTTCTTC. Full variable domain (rest looked up from reference TRBV5-5 and TRBJ2-1): DAGVTQSPTHLIKTRGQQVTLRCSPISGHKSVSWYQQVLGQGPQFIFQYYEKEERGRGNFPDRFSARQFPNYSSELNVNALLLGDSALYLCASSLAQGTYNEQFFGPGTRLTVL.

A few counts support this clonotype. The CDR3 region is CASSLIPRTSDYEQFF. The CDR3, as DNA: TGTGCCAGCAGCTTAATTCCGAGGACTAGCGACTATGAGCAGTTCTTC. The chain combines TRBV7-2 with TRBJ2-1, with TRBD2 matching 9 bases. V was pared by 2 bases and J by 8 bases, with 10 bases of the junction left unmatched. The CDR3 loop spans 16 amino acids. Germline V gene sequence: CDR1 SGHTA, CDR2 FQGNSA.

This clonotype was observed a handful of times. The rearrangement joins TRBV7-9 to TRBJ2-2, with D possibly TRBD1 on 6 matching bases. Trimming took off 5 bases at V and 6 bases at J, with 7 bases between the two ends. The CDR3 runs 12 residues. Per the germline V gene, CDR1 is SEHNR and CDR2 is FQNEAQ (reference sequence). The CDR3 loop is CASSGGPGELFF. The CDR3 bases are TGTGCCAGCAGCGGGGGCCCCGGGGAGCTGTTTTTT. Full variable domain (missing parts from reference TRBV7-9 and TRBJ2-2): DTGVSQNPRHKITKRGQNVTFRCDPISEHNRLYWYRQTLGQGPEFLTYFQNEAQLEKSRLLSDRFSAERPKGSFSTLEIQRTEQGDSAMYLCASSGGPGELFFGEGSRLTVL.

This chain uses TRBV7-6 with TRBJ1-1; D gene ambiguous. Trimming pared 7 bases from V and 2 bases from J, leaving 11 bases between. The CDR3 runs to 13 residues. Germline values: CDR1 SGHVS, CDR2 FNYEAQ. The CDR3 coding sequence is TGTGCCAGCACCCAGGAGTTAAACACTGAAGCTTTCTTT. Its translation: CASTQELNTEAFF.

The table lists this clonotype with a few counts. The rearrangement links TRBV6-2 or TRBV6-3 to TRBJ2-1; 9 bases line up with TRBD1. Trimming took 2 bases from V and 4 from J; bases not matched to a gene: 0. Germline-derived CDR1 and CDR2 are MNHEY and SVGEGT. The CDR3 runs 14 residues. The DNA for the CDR3 is TGTGCCAGCAGTTACGGGACAGGGTACAATGAGCAGTTCTTC. Its translation: CASSYGTGYNEQFF.

This chain links TRBV14 with TRBJ1-2; no reliable D call. V was clipped by 0 bases and J by 6 bases, with 11 bases between them. The CDR3 length is 14 residues. The V gene's germline CDR1 is SGHDN and CDR2 FVKESK. The CDR3 DNA reads as TGTGCCAGCAGCCAAGATTTAGAATGGGATGGCTACACCTTC. This translates into CASSQDLEWDGYTF.

This clonotype occurred once. The rearrangement links TRBV11-3 to TRBJ1-1; the D is unclear. CDR3 length equals 14 residues. With 5 bases removed from V and 1 base from J, the gap between germline ends came to 11 bases. Germline V CDR1 and CDR2: SGHNT, YENEEA. The DNA for the CDR3 is TGTGCCAGCAGCGGCGGGGAAAAGAACACTGAAGCTTTCTTT. Translation gives CASSGGEKNTEAFF.

The chain uses TRBV6-1 and TRBJ2-7; 12 bases line up with TRBD2. Germline CDR1 and CDR2: MNHNS and SASEGT. The CDR3 has 16 residues. After removal of 2 bases from V and 5 bases from J, the junction contained 7 bases not matched to a gene. The CDR3 reads CASSELAGGPLHEQYF. CDR3 sequence (DNA): TGTGCCAGCAGTGAACTAGCGGGGGGGCCATTGCACGAGCAGTACTTC.

The chain combines TRBV12-3 or TRBV12-4 with TRBJ1-5; D unclear. V was shortened by 1 base and J by 6 bases, with 7 bases between the two germline ends. The CDR3 spans 13 residues. The CDR3 coding sequence is TGTGCCAGCAGTTTAGTGCAGGCTCAGCCCCAGCATTTT. Translation: CASSLVQAQPQHF.

This chain joins TRBV28 and TRBJ1-4, with 8 bases identical to TRBD1. V shed 5 bases, J shed 5 bases, and the junction held 4 bases outside the gene matches. Per the germline V gene, CDR1 is MDHEN and CDR2 is SYDVKM. The CDR3 has 14 residues. The CDR3 sequence: CASSHRTGNEKLFF. DNA for the CDR3: TGTGCCAGCAGTCACCGGACAGGGAATGAAAAACTGTTTTTT.

The chain uses TRBV13 and TRBJ2-7; D possibly corresponds to TRBD1 (5 bases). Germline V gives CDR1 PRHDT, CDR2 FYEKMQ (reference sequence). This CDR3 is built from 14 residues. Trimming took 4 bases from V and 3 from J, leaving 13 bases between them. CDR3 protein: CASSSTVIGYEQYF. The CDR3 DNA sequence: TGTGCCAGCAGCTCGACAGTAATTGGCTACGAGCAGTACTTC.

The rearrangement uses TRBV2 and TRBJ1-6, with D unclear. Trimming left V 0 bases short and J 10 bases short, with 28 bases between. Germline V CDR1 and CDR2: SNHLY, FYNNEI. This CDR3 spans 20 amino acids. The CDR3 DNA reads as TGTGCCAGCAGTGAAGCTGAGGCATACTCCACTGCATTCCTGAGATCACCCCTCCACTTT. Encoded protein: CASSEAEAYSTAFLRSPLHF.

This clonotype was counted a few times. The rearrangement links TRBV6-2 or TRBV6-3 to TRBJ1-5, with TRBD1 matching over 7 bases. This CDR3 contains 15 residues. CDR1 is MNHEY and CDR2 is SVGEGT in the germline V gene. The V gene end was trimmed by 7 bases and the J gene end by 3 bases; junction bases not matched to a gene: 9. Here the CDR3 reads CASTIQGRYNQPQHF. CDR3 nucleotide sequence: TGTGCCAGCACGATACAGGGGCGATACAATCAGCCCCAGCATTTT.

The chain joins TRBV6-1 to TRBJ2-7; D possibly corresponds to TRBD1 (5 bases). V dropped 7 bases and J dropped 3 bases, with 13 bases sitting between them. The germline gives CDR1 MNHNS, CDR2 SASEGT. The CDR3 sequence is 13 residues long. The CDR3 spells CASIQDTHYEQYF. The CDR3 region has the DNA TGTGCCAGCATCCAGGACACCCACTACGAGCAGTACTTC.

The CDR3 bases are TGCAGCGTTGAAGGGAGTGGCCTTCGGGAGCAGTTCTTC. Protein product: CSVEGSGLREQFF. V is TRBV29-1 and J is TRBJ2-1; D gene uncertain. Germline assignment: CDR1 SQVTM and CDR2 ANQGSEA. CDR3 length equals 13 residues. V was clipped by 1 base and J by 10 bases, with 14 bases between them.

The gene calls are TRBV6-1 and TRBJ2-7; 7 nucleotides match TRBD2. Germline CDR1 MNHNS, CDR2 SASEGT. The CDR3 is 17 residues long. J was trimmed by 5 bases and V by 6 bases; bases with no gene match: 19. CDR3 bases: TGTGCCAGCAGATCGACCTCGACTAGCTCCCTCCACAACGAGCAGTACTTC. Protein: CASRSTSTSSLHNEQYF.

The J gene is TRBJ2-7, the V gene TRBV7-6; D may be TRBD1 (5 bases). The CDR3 length is 12 residues. The V end lost 5 bases, the J end lost 6 bases, and 11 bases lay between the germline ends. Germline assignment: CDR1 SGHVS and CDR2 FNYEAQ. The DNA for the CDR3 is TGTGCCAGCAGCGAAACGCAGGGCGAGCAGTACTTC. Protein product: CASSETQGEQYF.

The J gene is TRBJ2-5, the V gene TRBV12-3 or TRBV12-4; no clear D. This CDR3 spans 15 amino acids. V lost 2 bases and J 5 bases, leaving 15 bases between the germline ends. The CDR3 sequence is CASSLPPYDGETQYF. The CDR3 DNA reads TGTGCCAGCAGTTTACCGCCTTACGACGGGGAGACCCAGTACTTC.

The chain has TRBV11-2 and TRBJ2-7; maybe TRBD2 (6 bases). The germline V gene encodes CDR1 SGHAT and CDR2 FQNNGV. Deletions cut 0 bases from V and 5 bases from J, with 11 bases between. The CDR3 covers 14 residues. In DNA form, the CDR3 reads TGTGCCAGCAGCTTAGAATCTGGAGGGCACGAGCAGTACTTC. It specifies CASSLESGGHEQYF.